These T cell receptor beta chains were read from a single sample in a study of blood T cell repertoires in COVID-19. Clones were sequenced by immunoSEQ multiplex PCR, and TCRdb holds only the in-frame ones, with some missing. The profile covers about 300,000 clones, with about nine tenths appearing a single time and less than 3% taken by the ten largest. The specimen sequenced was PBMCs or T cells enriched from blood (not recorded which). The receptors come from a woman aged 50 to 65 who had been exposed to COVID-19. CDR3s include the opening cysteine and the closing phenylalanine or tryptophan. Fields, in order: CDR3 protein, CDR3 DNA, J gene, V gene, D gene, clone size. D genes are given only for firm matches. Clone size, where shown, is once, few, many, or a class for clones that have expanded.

CASSEASGTAYNSPLHF	TGTGCCAGCAGTGAAGCGTCCGGGACAGCTTATAATTCACCCCTCCACTTT	TRBJ1-6	TRBV2	TRBD1	few
CASSWTDNQPQHF	TGTGCCAGCAGTTGGACAGATAATCAGCCCCAGCATTTT	TRBJ1-5	TRBV28	.	.
CASSQVVFSGGPPLKQFF	TGTGCCAGCAGCCAAGTGGTTTTTAGCGGGGGCCCTCCGTTAAAGCAGTTCTTC	TRBJ2-1	TRBV3-1/TRBV3-2	TRBD2	once
CASRTIDYSGDRAFF	TGTGCCAGCAGGACAATAGACTACTCAGGGGACCGAGCTTTCTTT	TRBJ1-1	TRBV28	.	many
CASSEEGNTYEQYF	TGTGCCAGCAGTGAAGAGGGGAATACCTACGAGCAGTACTTC	TRBJ2-7	TRBV6-1	.	.
CASSPHEGHLRQETQYF	TGTGCCAGCAGCCCACACGAGGGACATCTCAGACAAGAGACCCAGTACTTC	TRBJ2-5	TRBV7-9	.	.
CASRAGGPNQPQHF	TGTGCCAGCAGGGCAGGGGGTCCCAATCAGCCCCAGCATTTT	TRBJ1-5	TRBV28	TRBD1	.
CASSQDIAGGLNTEAFF	TGCGCCAGCAGCCAAGATATTGCTGGCGGGCTGAACACTGAAGCTTTCTTT	TRBJ1-1	TRBV4-1	.	.
CASSVIRGNGELFF	TGTGCCAGTAGTGTGATCAGGGGGAATGGGGAGCTGTTTTTT	TRBJ2-2	TRBV19	TRBD1	.
CAWSVHRDRNTEAFF	TGTGCCTGGAGTGTACACAGGGACAGGAACACTGAAGCTTTCTTT	TRBJ1-1	TRBV30	TRBD1	once
CASSADRGYSSYEQYF	TGTGCCAGCAGCGCGGACAGGGGTTATAGCTCCTACGAGCAGTACTTC	TRBJ2-7	TRBV5-6	TRBD1	.
CASSQGGQATEAFF	TGTGCCAGCAGTCAAGGGGGACAGGCCACTGAAGCTTTCTTT	TRBJ1-1	TRBV5-4	TRBD1	.
CASSVESLSSYGYTF	TGTGCCAGCAGCGTAGAGTCTCTTTCTAGCTATGGCTACACCTTC	TRBJ1-2	TRBV9	.	.
CASSPQSPGSPLHF	TGTGCCAGCAGCCCCCAATCGCCGGGATCACCCCTCCACTTT	TRBJ1-6	TRBV6-5	.	few
CASSSAGTGRGEQFF	TGTGCCAGTAGTAGTGCTGGTACAGGGAGGGGTGAGCAGTTCTTC	TRBJ2-1	TRBV19	.	.
CASSNRGSGSPLHF	TGTGCCAGCAGCAACAGGGGTTCGGGGTCACCCCTCCACTTT	TRBJ1-6	TRBV6-5	TRBD1	.
CASSLWQNNEQFF	TGCGCCAGCAGCTTGTGGCAGAACAATGAGCAGTTCTTC	TRBJ2-1	TRBV5-1	.	.
CASSNLGEADQPQHF	TGTGCCAGCAGCAACTTGGGGGAGGCCGATCAGCCCCAGCATTTT	TRBJ1-5	TRBV28	.	.
CASTKDREQPQHF	TGTGCCAGCACCAAGGACAGGGAGCAGCCCCAGCATTTT	TRBJ1-5	TRBV5-4	TRBD1	few
CASSLFDSNLNTEAFF	TGTGCCAGCAGCCTCTTCGACAGCAACTTGAACACTGAAGCTTTCTTT	TRBJ1-1	TRBV5-4	.	once
CASSQAQATNSPLHF	TGTGCCAGCAGCCAAGCACAGGCGACTAATTCACCCCTCCACTTT	TRBJ1-6	TRBV3-1/TRBV3-2	.	.
CASSKMTASYGYTF	TGTGCCAGCAGCAAGATGACAGCCTCCTATGGCTACACCTTC	TRBJ1-2	TRBV7-2	.	once
CASRRPQSRETQYF	TGTGCCAGCAGGCGTCCGCAGAGCAGGGAGACCCAGTACTTC	TRBJ2-5	TRBV7-9	.	.
CASRQDRSGYTF	TGCGCCAGCAGACAGGACAGAAGTGGCTACACCTTC	TRBJ1-2	TRBV10-2	.	.
CASSLTGGVGYTF	TGTGCCAGCAGCCTTACAGGGGGGGTCGGCTACACCTTC	TRBJ1-2	TRBV9	TRBD1	.
CASSLGSGGPQETQYF	TGTGCCAGCAGCTTAGGTAGCGGGGGCCCTCAAGAGACCCAGTACTTC	TRBJ2-5	TRBV7-6	TRBD2	.
CASSELSRQYGYTF	TGTGCCAGCAGTGAATTGTCCAGGCAGTACGGCTACACCTTC	TRBJ1-2	TRBV2	.	.
CASSFSRAADTQYF	TGTGCCAGCAGCTTTTCCAGGGCGGCAGATACGCAGTATTTT	TRBJ2-3	TRBV7-9	.	.
CAISASGGSNEQFF	TGTGCCATCAGTGCTAGCGGGGGTAGTAATGAGCAGTTCTTC	TRBJ2-1	TRBV10-3	TRBD2	.
CASSQGAHLNTEAFF	TGTGCCAGCAGCCAAGGAGCCCACTTGAACACTGAAGCTTTCTTT	TRBJ1-1	TRBV3-1/TRBV3-2	.	.
CASSSSPTGLQETQYF	TGTGCCAGCAGCTCAAGCCCGACAGGTCTACAAGAGACCCAGTACTTC	TRBJ2-5	TRBV5-4	.	.
CASSQVQKGTGNEKLFF	TGCGCCAGCAGCCAAGTACAAAAGGGGACTGGTAATGAAAAACTGTTTTTT	TRBJ1-4	TRBV4-1	.	.
CASRLTGTGDKETQYF	TGTGCAAGTCGCTTGACCGGGACAGGGGACAAAGAGACCCAGTACTTC	TRBJ2-5	TRBV12-2	.	.
CASSLVTGGANVLTF	TGTGCCAGCAGCTTAGTGACAGGTGGGGCCAACGTCCTGACTTTC	TRBJ2-6	TRBV11-2	.	.
CAWSTRKGSSYNSPLHF	TGTGCCTGGAGTACACGTAAAGGGAGCTCCTATAATTCACCCCTCCACTTT	TRBJ1-6	TRBV30	.	.
CASGRTGGRTDTQYF	TGTGCCAGCGGACGGACAGGGGGCCGCACAGATACGCAGTATTTT	TRBJ2-3	TRBV2	TRBD1	.